The T cell receptor beta chain described here comes from a study of OX40 agonist ivuxolimab in advanced cancers. Study-level background: Every 2 weeks, patients received ivuxolimab intravenously, dosed at 0.01 to 10 mg/kg.

The CDR3 is 15 residues long. V was pared by 4 bases and J by 7 bases, with 18 bases between. Germline values: CDR1 MDHEN, CDR2 SYDVKM. The assay was immunoSEQ multiplex PCR, and TCRdb's table has in-frame clones only and misses some. The table includes tens of thousands of clones, over 75% detected once. Of note for this clone: As yet, its antigen is unknown.

Study-level points and caveats: Clones of CD4+ and CD8+ blood T cells grew by week 6 at doses of 0.1 to 3.0 mg/kg.

The chain is built from TRBV28 and TRBJ2-3; D remains unclear. The receptor's source is an adult with an advanced solid tumor such as melanoma, head and neck, liver or kidney cancer. The specimen was CD4+ or CD8+ T cells sorted from blood, collected in a trial of the OX40 agonist ivuxolimab. The DNA of the CDR3 is TGTGCCAGCAGTTGGCTCTACGACGAGACAAATACGCAGTATTTT. Translating it yields CASSWLYDETNTQYF.